The clone carrying this T cell receptor beta chain was counted once. Trimming cost V 2 bases and J 2 bases, with 10 bases left between them. The length of the CDR3 is 14 residues. Germline V gene sequence: CDR1 MDHEN, CDR2 SYDVKM. Using immunoSEQ multiplex PCR, the repertoire was profiled, and TCRdb retains in-frame clones only, with some absent. In the table there are 50,000 or so clones, over 85% of which are singletons. These data are taken from a study of siplizumab effects on memory and regulatory T cells. This chain links TRBV28 with TRBJ2-7; D ambiguous. The specimen sequenced was CD8+ T cells sorted from blood. This TCR came from a human donor in good health. The CDR3 is CASSLVGSTYEQYF. CDR3 DNA: TGTGCCAGCAGTTTAGTCGGCAGTACCTACGAGCAGTACTTC. Drawing the rest from reference TRBV28 and TRBJ2-7, the complete variable domain is DVKVTQSSRYLVKRTGEKVFLECVQDMDHENMFWYRQDPGLGLRLIYFSYDVKMKEKGDIPEGYSVSREKKERFSLILESASTNQTSMYLCASSLVGSTYEQYFGPGTRLTVT.